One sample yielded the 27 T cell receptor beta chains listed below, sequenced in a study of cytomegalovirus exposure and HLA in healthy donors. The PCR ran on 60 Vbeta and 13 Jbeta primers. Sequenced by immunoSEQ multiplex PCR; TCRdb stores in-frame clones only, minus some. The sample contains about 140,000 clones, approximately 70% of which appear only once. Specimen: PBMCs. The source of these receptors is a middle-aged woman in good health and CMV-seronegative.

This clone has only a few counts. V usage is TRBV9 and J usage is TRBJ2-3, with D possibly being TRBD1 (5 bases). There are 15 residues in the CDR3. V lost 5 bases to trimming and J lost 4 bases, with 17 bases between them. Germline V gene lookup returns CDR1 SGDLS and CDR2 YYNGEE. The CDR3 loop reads CASSVQGFDSDTQYF. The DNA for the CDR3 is TGTGCCAGCAGTGTCCAGGGTTTCGATTCAGATACGCAGTATTTT.

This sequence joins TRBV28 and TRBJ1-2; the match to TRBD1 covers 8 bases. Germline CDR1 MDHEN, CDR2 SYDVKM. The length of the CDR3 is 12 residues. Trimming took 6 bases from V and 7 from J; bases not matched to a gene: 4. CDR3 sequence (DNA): TGTGCCAGCAGGACCGGGACAGGTGGCTACACCTTC. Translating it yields CASRTGTGGYTF.

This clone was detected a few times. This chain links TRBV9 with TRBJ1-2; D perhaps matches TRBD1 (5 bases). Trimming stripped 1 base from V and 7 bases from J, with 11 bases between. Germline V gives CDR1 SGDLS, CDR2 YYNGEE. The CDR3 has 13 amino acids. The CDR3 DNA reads TGTGCCAGCAGCGTAACGGGGGAGGTTGGCTACACCTTC. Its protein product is CASSVTGEVGYTF. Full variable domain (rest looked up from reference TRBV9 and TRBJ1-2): DSGVTQTPKHLITATGQRVTLRCSPRSGDLSVYWYQQSLDQGLQFLIQYYNGEERAKGNILERFSAQQFPDLHSELNLSSLELGDSALYFCASSVTGEVGYTFGSGTRLTVV.

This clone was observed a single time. This chain's CDR3 is CASSVRTGGGEQYF. The CDR3 nucleotides are TGCGCCAGCAGCGTAAGGACAGGGGGCGGCGAGCAGTACTTC. V gene TRBV5-1 combines with J gene TRBJ2-7; 11 nucleotides align to TRBD1. Germline assignment: CDR1 SGHRS and CDR2 YFSETQ. Trimming removed 4 bases from V and 6 bases from J; junction bases left unmatched: 6. The CDR3 runs 14 residues. Together with reference TRBV5-1 and TRBJ2-7, the CDR3 gives the full variable domain: KAGVTQTPRYLIKTRGQQVTLSCSPISGHRSVSWYQQTPGQGLQFLFEYFSETQRNKGNFPGRFSGRQFSNSRSEMNVSTLELGDSALYLCASSVRTGGGEQYFGPGTRLTVT.

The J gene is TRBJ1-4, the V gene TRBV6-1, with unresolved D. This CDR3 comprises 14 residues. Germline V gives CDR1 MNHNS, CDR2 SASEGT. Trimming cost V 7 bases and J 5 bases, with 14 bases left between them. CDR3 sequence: CASTHPGSNEKLFF. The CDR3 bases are TGTGCCAGCACCCACCCGGGGTCGAATGAAAAACTGTTTTTT.

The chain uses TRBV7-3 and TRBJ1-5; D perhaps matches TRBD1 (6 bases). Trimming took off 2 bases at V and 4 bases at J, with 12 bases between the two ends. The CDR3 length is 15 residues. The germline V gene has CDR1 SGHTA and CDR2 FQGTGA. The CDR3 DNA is TGTGCCAGCAGCTTACCGGCCAGGGGTAATCAGCCCCAGCATTTT. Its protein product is CASSLPARGNQPQHF.

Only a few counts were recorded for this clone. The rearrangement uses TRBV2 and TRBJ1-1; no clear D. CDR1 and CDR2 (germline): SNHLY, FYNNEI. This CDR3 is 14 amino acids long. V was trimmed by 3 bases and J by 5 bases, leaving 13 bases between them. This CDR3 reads CASSDVLSATEAFF. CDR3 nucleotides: TGTGCCAGCAGTGATGTTCTGTCCGCGACTGAAGCTTTCTTT. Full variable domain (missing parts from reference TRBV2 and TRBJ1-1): EPEVTQTPSHQVTQMGQEVILRCVPISNHLYFYWYRQILGQKVEFLVSFYNNEISEKSEIFDDQFSVERPDGSNFTLKIRSTKLEDSAMYFCASSDVLSATEAFFGQGTRLTVV.

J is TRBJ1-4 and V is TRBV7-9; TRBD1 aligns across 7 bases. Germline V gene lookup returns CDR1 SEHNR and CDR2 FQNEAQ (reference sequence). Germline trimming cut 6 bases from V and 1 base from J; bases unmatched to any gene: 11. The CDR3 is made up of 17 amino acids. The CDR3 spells CASRDTGVIGTNEKLFF. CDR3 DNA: TGTGCCAGCAGGGATACAGGGGTCATTGGAACTAATGAAAAACTGTTTTTT.

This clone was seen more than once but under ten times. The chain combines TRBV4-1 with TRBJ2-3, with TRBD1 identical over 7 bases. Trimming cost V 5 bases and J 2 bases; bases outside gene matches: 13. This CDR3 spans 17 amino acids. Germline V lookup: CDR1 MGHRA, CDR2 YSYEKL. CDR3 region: CASSTTVRRGNTDTQYF. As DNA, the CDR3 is TGCGCCAGCAGCACCACAGTCCGCAGGGGGAACACAGATACGCAGTATTTT.

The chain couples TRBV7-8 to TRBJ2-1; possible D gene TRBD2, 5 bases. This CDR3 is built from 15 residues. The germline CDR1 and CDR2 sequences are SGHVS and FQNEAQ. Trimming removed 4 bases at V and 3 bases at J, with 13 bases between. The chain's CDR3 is CASSSSLGGYNEQFF. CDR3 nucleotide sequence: TGTGCCAGCAGCTCTAGCTTAGGAGGCTACAATGAGCAGTTCTTC. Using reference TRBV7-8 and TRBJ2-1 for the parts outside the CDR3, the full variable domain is GAGVSQSPRYKVAKRGQDVALRCDPISGHVSLFWYQQALGQGPEFLTYFQNEAQLDKSGLPSDRFFAERPEGSVSTLKIQRTQQEDSAVYLCASSSSLGGYNEQFFGPGTRLTVL.

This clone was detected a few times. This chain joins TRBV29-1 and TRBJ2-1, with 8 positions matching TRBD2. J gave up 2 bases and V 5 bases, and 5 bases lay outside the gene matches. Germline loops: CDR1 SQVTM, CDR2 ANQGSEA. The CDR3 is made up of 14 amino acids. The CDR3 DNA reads TGCAGCGTTTTACCGGGACTAGCCTACAATGAGCAGTTCTTC. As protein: CSVLPGLAYNEQFF.

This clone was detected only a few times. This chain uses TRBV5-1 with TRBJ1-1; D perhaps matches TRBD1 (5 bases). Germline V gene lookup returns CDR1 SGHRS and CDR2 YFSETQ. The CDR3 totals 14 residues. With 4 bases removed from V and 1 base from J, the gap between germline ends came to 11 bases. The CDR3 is CASSTRTKNTEAFF. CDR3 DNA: TGCGCCAGCAGCACCCGGACAAAGAACACTGAAGCTTTCTTT.

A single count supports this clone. CDR3 coding DNA: TGTGCCAGCAGCCCATACGGGGGTATGAACACTGAAGCTTTCTTT. The encoded protein is CASSPYGGMNTEAFF. V and J are TRBV7-2 and TRBJ1-1; possibly TRBD1 for D (5 bases). The CDR3 covers 15 residues. Per the germline V gene, CDR1 is SGHTA and CDR2 is FQGNSA. The V gene lost 5 bases and the J gene lost 0 bases, with 13 bases spanning the gap.

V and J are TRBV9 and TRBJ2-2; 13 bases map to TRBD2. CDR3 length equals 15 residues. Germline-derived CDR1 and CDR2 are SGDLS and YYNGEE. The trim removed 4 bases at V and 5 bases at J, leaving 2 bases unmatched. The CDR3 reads CASSRTSGGTGELFF. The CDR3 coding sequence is TGTGCCAGCAGCCGGACTAGCGGGGGAACCGGGGAGCTGTTTTTT. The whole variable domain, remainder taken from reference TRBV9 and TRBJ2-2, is DSGVTQTPKHLITATGQRVTLRCSPRSGDLSVYWYQQSLDQGLQFLIQYYNGEERAKGNILERFSAQQFPDLHSELNLSSLELGDSALYFCASSRTSGGTGELFFGEGSRLTVL.

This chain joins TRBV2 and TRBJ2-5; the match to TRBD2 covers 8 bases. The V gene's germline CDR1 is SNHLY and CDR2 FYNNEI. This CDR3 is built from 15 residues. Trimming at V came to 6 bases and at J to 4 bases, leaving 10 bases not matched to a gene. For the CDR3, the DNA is TGTGCCAGCAGCGCAGCTGGGCTAGCGGGAGAGACCCAGTACTTC. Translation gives CASSAAGLAGETQYF.

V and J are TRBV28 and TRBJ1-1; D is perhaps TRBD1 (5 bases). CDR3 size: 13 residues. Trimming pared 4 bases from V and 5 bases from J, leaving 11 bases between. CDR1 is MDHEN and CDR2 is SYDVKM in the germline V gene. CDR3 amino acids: CASSSGGRTEAFF. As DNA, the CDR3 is TGTGCCAGCAGTTCTGGGGGGAGAACTGAAGCTTTCTTT.

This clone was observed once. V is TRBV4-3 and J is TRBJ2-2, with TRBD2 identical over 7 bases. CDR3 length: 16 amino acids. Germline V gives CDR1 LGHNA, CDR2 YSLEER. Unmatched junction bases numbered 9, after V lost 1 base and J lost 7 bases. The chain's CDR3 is CASSQGLSGGSGELFF. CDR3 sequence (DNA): TGCGCCAGCAGCCAAGGACTATCGGGGGGTAGCGGGGAGCTGTTTTTT.

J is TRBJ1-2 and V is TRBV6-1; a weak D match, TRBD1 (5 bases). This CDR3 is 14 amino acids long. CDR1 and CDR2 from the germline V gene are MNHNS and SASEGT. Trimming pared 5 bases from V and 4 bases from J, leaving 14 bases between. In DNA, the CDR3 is TGTGCCAGCAGTCTCCACGGGGGTGGCTATGGCTACACCTTC. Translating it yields CASSLHGGGYGYTF.

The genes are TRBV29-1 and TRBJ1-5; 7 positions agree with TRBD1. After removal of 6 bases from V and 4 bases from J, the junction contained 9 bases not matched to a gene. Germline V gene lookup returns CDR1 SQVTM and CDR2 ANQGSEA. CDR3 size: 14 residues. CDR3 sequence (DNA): TGCAGCGTCACGACAGGGCGGGCGAATCAGCCCCAGCATTTT. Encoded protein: CSVTTGRANQPQHF. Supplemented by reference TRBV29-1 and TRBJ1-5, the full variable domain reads SAVISQKPSRDICQRGTSLTIQCQVDSQVTMMFWYRQQPGQSLTLIATANQGSEATYESGFVIDKFPISRPNLTFSTLTVSNMSPEDSSIYLCSVTTGRANQPQHFGDGTRLSIL.

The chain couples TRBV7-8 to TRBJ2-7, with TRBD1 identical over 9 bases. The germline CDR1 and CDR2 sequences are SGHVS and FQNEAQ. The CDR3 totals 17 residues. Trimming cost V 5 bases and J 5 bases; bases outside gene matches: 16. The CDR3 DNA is TGTGCCAGCAGCCTGCCCGGGGGGACAGGGCCACCGGACGAGCAGTACTTC. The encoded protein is CASSLPGGTGPPDEQYF.

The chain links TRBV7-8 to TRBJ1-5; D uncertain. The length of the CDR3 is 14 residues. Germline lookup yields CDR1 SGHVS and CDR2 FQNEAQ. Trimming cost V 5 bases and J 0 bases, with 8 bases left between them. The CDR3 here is CASSVTHSNQPQHF. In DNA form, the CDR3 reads TGTGCCAGCAGCGTGACTCATAGCAATCAGCCCCAGCATTTT.

CDR3: CASTTEKSPEAFF. Here the CDR3 DNA reads TGTGCCAGCACCACTGAGAAATCTCCTGAAGCTTTCTTT. This chain uses TRBV7-9 with TRBJ1-1; D is unclear. The germline V and J ends were trimmed by 7 bases and 6 bases, with 15 bases remaining between them. CDR1 is SEHNR and CDR2 is FQNEAQ in the germline V gene (reference sequence). This CDR3 is built from 13 residues.

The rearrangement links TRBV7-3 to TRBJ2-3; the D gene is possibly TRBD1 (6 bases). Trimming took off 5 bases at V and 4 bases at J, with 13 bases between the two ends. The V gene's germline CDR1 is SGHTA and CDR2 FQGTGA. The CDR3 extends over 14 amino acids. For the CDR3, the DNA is TGTGCCAGCAGCCCTAGCAGGGGCTCAGATACGCAGTATTTT. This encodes CASSPSRGSDTQYF.

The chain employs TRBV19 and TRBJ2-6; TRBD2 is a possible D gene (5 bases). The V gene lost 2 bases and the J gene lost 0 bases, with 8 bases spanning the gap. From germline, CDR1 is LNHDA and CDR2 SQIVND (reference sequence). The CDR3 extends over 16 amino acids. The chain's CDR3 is CASSIRGPSGANVLTF. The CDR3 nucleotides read TGTGCCAGTAGTATACGAGGGCCCTCTGGGGCCAACGTCCTGACTTTC.

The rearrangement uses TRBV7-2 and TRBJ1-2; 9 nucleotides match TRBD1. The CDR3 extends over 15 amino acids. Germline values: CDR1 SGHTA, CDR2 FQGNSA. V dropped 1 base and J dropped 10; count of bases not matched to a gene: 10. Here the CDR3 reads CASSLGPGQGSHYTF. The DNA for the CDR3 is TGTGCCAGCAGCTTAGGGCCGGGACAGGGTTCTCACTACACCTTC.

CDR3 sequence reads: CASSYSDRGDGYTF. The CDR3 DNA follows: TGTGCCAGCAGTTACTCGGACAGGGGAGATGGCTACACCTTC. V is TRBV6-5 and J is TRBJ1-2, with 9 bases lining up with TRBD1. Trimming at V came to 0 bases and at J to 6 bases, leaving 2 bases not matched to a gene. This CDR3 has 14 residues. Germline loops: CDR1 MNHEY, CDR2 SVGAGI.

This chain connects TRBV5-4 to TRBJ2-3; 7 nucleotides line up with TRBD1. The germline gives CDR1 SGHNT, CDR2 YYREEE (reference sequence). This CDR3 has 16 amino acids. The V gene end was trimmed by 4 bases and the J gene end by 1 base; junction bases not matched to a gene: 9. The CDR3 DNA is TGTGCCAGCAGCCCGGGGTTAGGACAGGGCACAGATACGCAGTATTTT. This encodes CASSPGLGQGTDTQYF.